The present TCR beta chain was sequenced within a study of radiotherapy plus CTLA-4 blockade in lung cancer. Only in-frame clones appear in the TCRdb table, and some are missing; sequencing was by immunoSEQ multiplex PCR. The sample holds about 40,000 clones, 60% to 80% seen once. CDR1 is MNHEY, CDR2 SVGAGI, per germline. With 2 bases removed from V and 1 base from J, the gap between germline ends came to 12 bases. The CDR3 consists of 15 residues. The TCR originated in a human donor with non-small cell lung cancer that progressed on radiotherapy plus ipilimumab. Sequencing used peripheral blood, obtained from a patient treated with radiotherapy plus ipilimumab. The V and J genes are TRBV6-5 and TRBJ2-7, with D tentatively TRBD1 (6 bases). In nucleotides, the CDR3 is TGTGCCAGCAGTTACGCGGACAGTTTTTCCTACGAGCAGTACTTC. Protein sequence: CASSYADSFSYEQYF.